The 7 T cell receptor beta chains presented below share a single source sample, sequenced in a study of OX40 agonist ivuxolimab in advanced cancers. Repertoires were generated with immunoSEQ multiplex PCR, while TCRdb's copy carries only in-frame clones and drops some. The table records tens of thousands of clones, approximately 88% of them present only once. The sample in question was CD4+ or CD8+ T cells sorted from blood, obtained in a trial of the OX40 agonist ivuxolimab. The receptors were sampled from an adult with an advanced solid tumor such as melanoma, head and neck, liver or kidney cancer.

V and J are TRBV19 and TRBJ2-3; weak D call: TRBD1 (6 bases). The CDR3 is made up of 13 amino acids. Trimming took off 5 bases at V and 4 bases at J, with 10 bases between the two ends. Germline V gene sequence: CDR1 LNHDA, CDR2 SQIVND (reference sequence). The CDR3 here is CASSVQGSDTQYF. The CDR3 nucleotides read TGTGCCAGTAGTGTACAGGGTTCAGATACGCAGTATTTT.

CDR3 nucleotide sequence: TGCGCCAGCAGCCGTAGCCGGACAGTCGAAGAGACCCAGTACTTC. Its protein product is CASSRSRTVEETQYF. The rearrangement links TRBV4-1 to TRBJ2-5, with D possibly matching TRBD1 (6 bases). Germline V gene data show CDR1 as MGHRA and CDR2 as YSYEKL. The CDR3 is 15 residues long. V shed 4 bases and J shed 3 bases, with 15 bases lying between them.

The chain employs TRBV9 and TRBJ2-3, with TRBD1 identical over 8 bases. Germline values: CDR1 SGDLS, CDR2 YYNGEE. CDR3 length: 16 residues. Losses at the gene ends were 4 bases for V and 0 bases for J; bases not matched to a gene: 7. CDR3 sequence (DNA): TGTGCCAGCAGCCTCGCAGGGGGCTCTAGCACAGATACGCAGTATTTT. It encodes CASSLAGGSSTDTQYF.

The rearrangement links TRBV10-3 to TRBJ2-3, with 7 positions matching TRBD2. CDR1 is ENHRY, CDR2 SYGVKD, per germline. Germline trimming cut 8 bases from V and 9 bases from J; bases unmatched to any gene: 8. The length of the CDR3 is 12 residues. The CDR3 DNA reads as TGTGCCATCGAGGGTAGCGGGCAGACGCAGTATTTT. Its translation: CAIEGSGQTQYF.

The chain couples TRBV10-2 to TRBJ1-2; D not resolved. CDR1 is WSHSY, CDR2 SAAADI, per germline. The CDR3 sequence is 14 residues long. With 8 bases removed from V and 7 bases from J, the gap between germline ends came to 20 bases. The CDR3 loop reads CASGLTGSISGYTF. The CDR3 DNA sequence: TGCGCCAGCGGCCTGACGGGGTCGATTAGTGGCTACACCTTC.

The CDR3 spells CASSFGGSSYNSPLHF. The CDR3, as DNA: TGTGCCAGCAGCTTCGGGGGTAGCTCCTATAATTCACCCCTCCACTTT. The chain couples TRBV5-4 to TRBJ1-6; possible D gene TRBD1, 5 bases. Germline V gene lookup returns CDR1 SGHNT and CDR2 YYREEE (reference sequence). The CDR3 loop spans 16 amino acids. V lost 2 bases and J 0 bases, leaving 9 bases between the germline ends.

The rearrangement uses TRBV7-6 and TRBJ2-7; 16 nucleotides match TRBD2. The CDR3 consists of 16 residues. V trimming: 5 bases; J trimming: 4 bases; junction bases outside the gene matches: 5. Germline CDR1 SGHVS, CDR2 FNYEAQ. The CDR3 reads CASSGTSGRAGYEQYF. The CDR3 nucleotides read TGTGCCAGCAGCGGGACTAGCGGGAGGGCCGGTTACGAGCAGTACTTC.